Following are 19 T cell receptor beta chains from one sample sequenced in a study of Tregs in tolerant kidney transplant recipients. Generated by immunoSEQ multiplex PCR, the TCRdb table keeps only in-frame clones and is missing some. The table lists some 74,000 clones, around 93% of them singletons. Sequenced here: Tregs from blood, sampled before the transplant. These receptors were collected from a human donor who received a combined kidney and bone marrow transplant.

The V call is TRBV28, the J call TRBJ2-1; tentatively, D is TRBD1 (5 bases). The ends were cut back, 4 bases at V and 8 bases at J, with 12 bases in the middle. From germline, CDR1 is MDHEN and CDR2 SYDVKM. The CDR3 length is 13 residues. CDR3 protein: CASSSGHKHEQFF. The CDR3 DNA follows: TGTGCCAGCAGTTCAGGGCACAAGCATGAGCAGTTCTTC.

The table lists this clone with a count of one. This chain joins TRBV4-2 and TRBJ2-5; 11 bases align to TRBD2. The DNA end is more similar to TRBJ2-7, so the J call may be wrong. The germline gives CDR1 LGHNA, CDR2 YNFKEQ. This CDR3 is built from 16 residues. This CDR3 reads CASSPTGTSGPYEQYF. CDR3 bases: TGTGCCAGCAGCCCAACCGGGACTAGCGGTCCCTACGAGCAGTACTTC.

The chain employs TRBV4-2 and TRBJ2-3; D may be TRBD1 (7 bases). Trimming took off 1 base at V and 10 bases at J, with 18 bases between the two ends. The germline CDR1 and CDR2 sequences are LGHNA and YNFKEQ. The CDR3 runs 15 residues. In nucleotides, the CDR3 is TGTGCCAGCAGCCAAGGGAGGGGGCGCGAAGTGGCGCAGTATTTT. Its translation is CASSQGRGREVAQYF.

The chain combines TRBV28 with TRBJ2-2; 8 bases match TRBD1. V gave up 5 bases and J gave up 3 bases; unmatched junction bases: 11. Germline V gene lookup returns CDR1 MDHEN and CDR2 SYDVKM. This CDR3 region has 17 residues. Written as DNA, the CDR3 is TGTGCCAGCAGTGAGGTAGTTGGGACAGGAGACACCGGGGAGCTGTTTTTT. As protein: CASSEVVGTGDTGELFF. Filled out from reference TRBV28 and TRBJ2-2, the complete variable domain reads DVKVTQSSRYLVKRTGEKVFLECVQDMDHENMFWYRQDPGLGLRLIYFSYDVKMKEKGDIPEGYSVSREKKERFSLILESASTNQTSMYLCASSEVVGTGDTGELFFGEGSRLTVL.

This sequence joins TRBV9 and TRBJ2-2; the D gene is possibly TRBD1 (6 bases). Trimming removed 4 bases at V and 5 bases at J, with 24 bases between. Germline CDR1 and CDR2: SGDLS and YYNGEE. The CDR3 loop spans 18 amino acids. CDR3 DNA: TGTGCCAGCAGCCCTCCCGAGACGTGGGGGCGCGGAACCGGGGAGCTGTTTTTT. Translated, it gives CASSPPETWGRGTGELFF.

The rearrangement links TRBV30 to TRBJ2-7; TRBD1 matches 10 bases. The V and J ends lost 5 bases and 4 bases, in that order; junction bases with no gene match: 2. The CDR3 runs 12 residues. Germline lookup yields CDR1 GTSNPN and CDR2 SVGIG (reference sequence). In DNA form, the CDR3 reads TGTGCCTGGTCGGACAGGGGGTACGAGCAGTACTTC. This codes for CAWSDRGYEQYF.

The genes are TRBV4-3 and TRBJ2-1, with 13 bases that match TRBD2. Germline V gene data show CDR1 as LGHNA and CDR2 as YSLEER. The CDR3 has 17 residues. Germline trimming cut 3 bases from V and 7 bases from J; bases unmatched to any gene: 9. The CDR3 DNA is TGCGCCAGCAGCCAGGTACTAGCGGGAGGGCCAGTGAATGAGCAGTTCTTC. This encodes CASSQVLAGGPVNEQFF.

The chain uses TRBV19 and TRBJ2-5; D may be TRBD2 (5 bases). This CDR3 contains 13 residues. The germline gives CDR1 LNHDA, CDR2 SQIVND (reference sequence). Trimming removed 7 bases at V and 3 bases at J, with 12 bases between. DNA of the CDR3: TGTGCCAGTAAAGAGACTATTAAAGAGACCCAGTACTTC. Encoded protein: CASKETIKETQYF. Using reference TRBV19 and TRBJ2-5 for the parts outside the CDR3, the full variable domain is DGGITQSPKYLFRKEGQNVTLSCEQNLNHDAMYWYRQDPGQGLRLIYYSQIVNDFQKGDIAEGYSVSREKKESFPLTVTSAQKNPTAFYLCASKETIKETQYFGPGTRLLVL.

In the case of this clone: A read error may produce the germline difference seen at one junction end. This same CDR3 is encoded by further DNA sequences in the sample. The J gene is TRBJ2-1, the V gene TRBV27, with 8 positions matching TRBD2. CDR1 and CDR2 from the germline V gene are MNHEY and SMNVEV (reference sequence). This CDR3 comprises 14 residues. This chain's CDR3 is CASSLSGTSSGQFF. The CDR3 DNA is TGTGCTAGCAGTCTATCCGGGACTAGTAGTGGGCAGTTCTTC.

The chain employs TRBV5-1 and TRBJ1-3; 9 positions match TRBD1. The CDR3 contains 16 residues. V was pared by 3 bases and J by 2 bases, with 6 bases of the junction left unmatched. Germline V gene lookup returns CDR1 SGHRS and CDR2 YFSETQ. The CDR3 loop is CASSWTGERPGNTIYF. The CDR3 DNA is TGCGCCAGCAGCTGGACAGGGGAACGGCCTGGAAACACCATATATTTT.

V usage is TRBV6-5 and J usage is TRBJ2-2; perhaps TRBD1 as D (6 bases). V lost 5 bases, J lost 4 bases, and 14 bases lay in between. CDR3 length equals 15 residues. CDR1 is MNHEY and CDR2 is SVGAGI in the germline V gene. The CDR3 DNA sequence: TGTGCCAGCAGTCGCCCAGGGGATGGCACCGGGGAGCTGTTTTTT. It yields the protein CASSRPGDGTGELFF.

The chain employs TRBV27 and TRBJ1-6; D not resolved. CDR1 MNHEY and CDR2 SMNVEV come from the germline V gene (reference sequence). The CDR3 sequence is 13 residues long. V was cut by 6 bases and J by 7 bases, with 10 bases left in between. CDR3 coding DNA: TGTGCCAGCAGCCCGGGCTCCAATTCACCCCTCCACTTT. It encodes CASSPGSNSPLHF.

Turning to this clone: Different DNA sequences within this sample yield the same CDR3. The J gene is TRBJ1-1, the V gene TRBV5-1; 7 nucleotides line up with TRBD1. The V gene's germline CDR1 is SGHRS and CDR2 YFSETQ. The trim removed 0 bases at V and 5 bases at J, leaving 13 bases unmatched. CDR3 length: 17 amino acids. CDR3 loop: CASSLGGLGGAGTEAFF. The CDR3 DNA follows: TGCGCCAGCAGCTTGGGTGGTTTAGGGGGCGCGGGGACTGAAGCTTTCTTT.

This clone was detected once. The V and J genes are TRBV5-4 and TRBJ2-7; D unclear. V was cut by 2 bases and J by 0 bases, with 6 bases left in between. This CDR3 spans 13 amino acids. The germline V gene encodes CDR1 SGHNT and CDR2 YYREEE (reference sequence). CDR3 bases: TGTGCCAGCAGCTTAGGGCACTCCTACGAGCAGTACTTC. It translates to CASSLGHSYEQYF.

J is TRBJ2-1 and V is TRBV7-9, with a weak D call TRBD1 (6 bases). The CDR3 is made up of 16 amino acids. V was shortened by 5 bases and J by 3 bases, with 17 bases between the two germline ends. Germline values: CDR1 SEHNR, CDR2 FQNEAQ (reference sequence). DNA of the CDR3: TGTGCCAGCAGCCCAAACAGGGCCCCCTACTACAATGAGCAGTTCTTC. Protein: CASSPNRAPYYNEQFF. Combining the CDR3 with reference TRBV7-9 and TRBJ2-1 gives the whole variable domain DTGVSQNPRHKITKRGQNVTFRCDPISEHNRLYWYRQTLGQGPEFLTYFQNEAQLEKSRLLSDRFSAERPKGSFSTLEIQRTEQGDSAMYLCASSPNRAPYYNEQFFGPGTRLTVL.

The CDR3 nucleotides are TGCGCCAGCAGCCAGGGGGTGGGGCAGCACAATGAGCAGTTCTTC. Encoded protein: CASSQGVGQHNEQFF. The chain is built from TRBV4-3 and TRBJ2-1, with D perhaps TRBD1 or TRBD2 (5 bases each). V lost 3 bases and J lost 5, with 14 bases in between. The CDR3 spans 15 residues. CDR1 and CDR2 from the germline V gene are LGHNA and YSLEER.

The chain links TRBV27 to TRBJ2-3; 7 bases agree with TRBD2. V lost 2 bases to trimming and J lost 11 bases; unmatched junction nucleotides: 13. The CDR3 sequence is 15 residues long. Germline loops: CDR1 MNHEY, CDR2 SMNVEV (reference sequence). CDR3 loop: CASSLERGTGGEQYF. The CDR3 bases are TGTGCCAGCAGTTTAGAGCGGGGAACGGGTGGAGAGCAGTATTTT.

The genes are TRBV5-1 and TRBJ1-4, with a possible D match to TRBD1 (6 bases). CDR1 is SGHRS, CDR2 YFSETQ, per germline. This CDR3 comprises 14 residues. Trimming cost V 4 bases and J 8 bases, with 15 bases left between them. The CDR3: CASSPQGLEEKLFF. The CDR3 DNA reads as TGCGCCAGCAGCCCACAGGGTTTGGAGGAAAAACTGTTTTTT.

The sample holds one count of this clone. The chain carries TRBV15 and TRBJ2-7; 11 bases align to TRBD2. Per germline, CDR1 LNHNV and CDR2 YYDKDF (reference sequence). V gave up 0 bases and J gave up 4 bases; unmatched junction bases: 2. The CDR3 has 15 amino acids. The CDR3 DNA sequence: TGTGCCACCAGCAGAGACGGGACTAGCGGATACGAGCAGTACTTC. It encodes CATSRDGTSGYEQYF.